Listed below are T cell receptor beta chains from one sample, sequenced in a study of blood T cell repertoires in COVID-19. Method: immunoSEQ multiplex PCR; TCRdb's copy keeps in-frame clones and lacks some. The data contain approximately 240,000 clones, 85% to 90% of them singletons. Material for sequencing was PBMCs or T cells enriched from blood (not recorded which). The receptors stem from a woman aged 50 to 60 in a cohort exposed to, infected with or recovered from COVID-19 (not recorded which). The CDR3 runs from the conserved cysteine through the conserved F or W. Each record gives: J gene, V gene, D gene, clone size, CDR3 length, CDR3 protein, CDR3 DNA. D genes are given only for firm matches. Expanded clones get a size class; other rows say once, few or many, or leave the size out.

J: TRBJ2-1
V: TRBV24-1
D: NA
size: few
length: 13
CDR3: CATGGLSYNEQFF
DNA: TGTGCCACCGGGGGACTCTCCTACAATGAGCAGTTCTTC

J: TRBJ1-3
V: TRBV19
D: NA
size: NA
length: 17
CDR3: CASSRRTGTLDGNTIYF
DNA: TGTGCCAGTAGTCGCCGGACGGGAACTCTGGACGGAAACACCATATATTTT

J: TRBJ2-1
V: TRBV21-1
D: NA
size: NA
length: 16
CDR3: CASSKHLGTGDNEQFF
DNA: TGTGCCAGCAGCAAACATTTAGGGACAGGGGACAATGAGCAGTTCTTC

J: TRBJ1-2
V: TRBV6-2/TRBV6-3
D: NA
size: NA
length: 12
CDR3: CASSYTLYGYTF
DNA: TGTGCCAGCAGTTACACTCTCTATGGCTACACCTTC

J: TRBJ1-4
V: TRBV7-8
D: NA
size: NA
length: 13
CDR3: CASSLDRSEKLFF
DNA: TGTGCCAGCAGTCTAGACAGATCCGAAAAACTGTTTTTT

J: TRBJ2-3
V: TRBV7-2
D: TRBD2
size: NA
length: 15
CDR3: CASRMARGGTDTQYF
DNA: TGTGCCAGCAGGATGGCGCGGGGGGGCACAGATACGCAGTATTTT

J: TRBJ1-1
V: TRBV7-6
D: NA
size: NA
length: 15
CDR3: CASSSSGVRNTEAFF
DNA: TGTGCCAGCAGCTCCAGCGGGGTCAGGAACACTGAAGCTTTCTTT

J: TRBJ1-6
V: TRBV7-2
D: NA
size: NA
length: 18
CDR3: CASSLVFQASSYNSPLHF
DNA: TGTGCCAGCAGCTTAGTCTTCCAGGCCAGCTCCTATAATTCACCCCTCCACTTT

J: TRBJ2-1
V: TRBV6-5
D: NA
size: NA
length: 13
CDR3: CASTLNPYNEQFF
DNA: TGTGCCAGCACCCTAAACCCTTACAATGAGCAGTTCTTC

J: TRBJ1-4
V: TRBV10-2
D: NA
size: NA
length: 15
CDR3: CASSDPGEGREKLFF
DNA: TGCGCCAGCAGTGATCCCGGGGAGGGTCGCGAAAAACTGTTTTTT

J: TRBJ2-7
V: TRBV11-2
D: NA
size: NA
length: 15
CDR3: CASSLFAQGTYEQYF
DNA: TGTGCCAGCAGCTTATTCGCTCAGGGCACCTACGAGCAGTACTTC

J: TRBJ2-6
V: TRBV6-6
D: NA
size: NA
length: 15
CDR3: CASRRQLSGANVLTF
DNA: TGTGCCAGCAGAAGACAGCTCTCTGGGGCCAACGTCCTGACTTTC

J: TRBJ1-3
V: TRBV9
D: NA
size: NA
length: 16
CDR3: CASSVDSRSSGNTIYF
DNA: TGTGCCAGCAGCGTCGACAGCCGGAGCTCTGGAAACACCATATATTTT

J: TRBJ1-2
V: TRBV16
D: TRBD1
size: few
length: 14
CDR3: CASSPTGTGYGYTF
DNA: TGTGCCAGCAGCCCCACTGGGACAGGGTATGGCTACACCTTC

J: TRBJ1-6
V: TRBV21-1
D: NA
size: NA
length: 16
CDR3: CASSNRQGTYNSPLHF
DNA: TGTGCCAGCAGCAATAGACAGGGCACCTATAATTCACCCCTCCACTTT

J: TRBJ1-6
V: TRBV19
D: NA
size: few
length: 16
CDR3: CASSMEDSSYNSPLHF
DNA: TGTGCCAGTAGTATGGAGGACAGCTCCTATAATTCACCCCTCCACTTT

J: TRBJ1-5
V: TRBV4-3
D: NA
size: NA
length: 15
CDR3: CASSQAVRGGQPQHF
DNA: TGCGCCAGCAGCCAAGCGGTAAGGGGTGGGCAGCCCCAGCATTTT

J: TRBJ1-5
V: TRBV19
D: TRBD1
size: NA
length: 14
CDR3: CASSEGQSNQPQHF
DNA: TGTGCCAGTAGTGAGGGACAGAGCAATCAGCCCCAGCATTTT

J: TRBJ2-5
V: TRBV7-8
D: TRBD2
size: NA
length: 20
CDR3: CASSRLRRIGSRGGQETQYF
DNA: TGTGCCAGCAGCAGGCTAAGGAGAATCGGGTCGCGGGGGGGGCAAGAGACCCAGTACTTC

J: TRBJ1-2
V: TRBV6-1
D: TRBD1
size: NA
length: 15
CDR3: CASRTNRGEIYGYTF
DNA: TGTGCCAGCAGGACGAACAGGGGCGAGATCTATGGCTACACCTTC

J: TRBJ1-2
V: TRBV30
D: NA
size: NA
length: 18
CDR3: CAWSYLPPGYLPSSGYTF
DNA: TGTGCCTGGAGTTACCTTCCCCCGGGATACCTTCCGTCATCTGGCTACACCTTC

J: TRBJ2-5
V: TRBV15
D: NA
size: NA
length: 14
CDR3: CATSKQGSQETQYF
DNA: TGTGCCACCAGCAAACAGGGCTCTCAAGAGACCCAGTACTTC

J: TRBJ2-3
V: TRBV7-3
D: TRBD1
size: NA
length: 17
CDR3: CASSLNSVNRGTDTQYF
DNA: TGTGCCAGCAGCTTAAATTCTGTAAACAGGGGAACAGATACGCAGTATTTT

J: TRBJ1-6
V: TRBV4-2
D: NA
size: NA
length: 15
CDR3: CASSQRGGNNSPLHF
DNA: TGTGCCAGCAGCCAACGGGGGGGTAATAATTCACCCCTCCACTTT

J: TRBJ1-1
V: TRBV7-9
D: TRBD1
size: NA
length: 14
CDR3: CASSHLDRDLSAFF
DNA: TGTGCCAGCAGCCACCTAGACAGGGACCTTTCAGCTTTCTTT

J: TRBJ2-5
V: TRBV19
D: NA
size: once
length: 14
CDR3: CASRSPARQETQYF
DNA: TGTGCCAGTAGATCACCCGCCAGACAAGAGACCCAGTACTTC

J: TRBJ2-1
V: TRBV11-3
D: TRBD1
size: once
length: 14
CDR3: CASSSQTGDNEQFF
DNA: TGTGCCAGCAGCTCACAGACAGGGGACAATGAGCAGTTCTTC

J: TRBJ2-3
V: TRBV18
D: TRBD2
size: NA
length: 15
CDR3: CASSPLAGGTDTQYF
DNA: TGTGCCAGCTCACCTCTAGCGGGAGGCACAGATACGCAGTATTTT

J: TRBJ1-2
V: TRBV28
D: NA
size: few
length: 11
CDR3: CASSYNYGYTF
DNA: TGTGCCAGCAGCTATAATTATGGCTACACCTTC

J: TRBJ1-3
V: TRBV10-3
D: NA
size: NA
length: 15
CDR3: CAISEVNFSGNTIYF
DNA: TGTGCCATCAGTGAAGTCAACTTCTCTGGAAACACCATATATTTT

J: TRBJ2-1
V: TRBV20-1
D: NA
size: NA
length: 14
CDR3: CSASGGFPYNEQFF
DNA: TGCAGTGCTAGTGGCGGGTTCCCCTACAATGAGCAGTTCTTC

J: TRBJ2-5
V: TRBV4-3
D: TRBD2
size: NA
length: 17
CDR3: CASSRAPQRGFMETQYF
DNA: TGCGCCAGCAGCCGAGCCCCCCAGCGGGGGTTCATGGAGACCCAGTACTTC

J: TRBJ1-1
V: TRBV4-1
D: NA
size: NA
length: 15
CDR3: CASSKQGGSNTEAFF
DNA: TGCGCCAGCAGCAAGCAGGGAGGGTCAAACACTGAAGCTTTCTTT

J: TRBJ1-2
V: TRBV18
D: TRBD1
size: NA
length: 14
CDR3: CASSTKGGGLGYTF
DNA: TGTGCCAGCTCAACCAAAGGGGGCGGTCTTGGCTACACCTTC

J: TRBJ2-5
V: TRBV30
D: NA
size: NA
length: 13
CDR3: CAWSVSAQETQYF
DNA: TGTGCCTGGAGCGTGTCCGCGCAAGAGACCCAGTACTTC

J: TRBJ1-6
V: TRBV2
D: TRBD1
size: NA
length: 15
CDR3: CASSEDRGHNSPLHF
DNA: TGTGCCAGCAGTGAAGACAGGGGCCATAATTCACCCCTCCACTTT

J: TRBJ2-7
V: TRBV14
D: NA
size: once
length: 13
CDR3: CASSPTGRNEQYF
DNA: TGTGCCAGCAGCCCGACAGGGAGGAACGAGCAGTACTTC

J: TRBJ1-5
V: TRBV6-1
D: NA
size: NA
length: 16
CDR3: CASSEYRSYSNQPQHF
DNA: TGTGCCAGCAGTGAATACCGGAGTTATAGCAATCAGCCCCAGCATTTT

J: TRBJ1-2
V: TRBV4-3
D: TRBD1
size: NA
length: 14
CDR3: CASSHGQGNYGYTF
DNA: TGCGCCAGCAGCCACGGACAGGGAAACTATGGCTACACCTTC

J: TRBJ2-7
V: TRBV4-3
D: NA
size: NA
length: 17
CDR3: CASSQDEGQTGSYEQYF
DNA: TGCGCCAGCAGCCAAGATGAGGGTCAAACGGGATCCTACGAGCAGTACTTC

J: TRBJ2-4
V: TRBV19
D: TRBD2
size: NA
length: 15
CDR3: CASSIPGGARNIQYF
DNA: TGTGCCAGTAGTATACCGGGGGGGGCTAGGAACATTCAGTACTTC

J: TRBJ1-2
V: TRBV9
D: TRBD1
size: NA
length: 15
CDR3: CASSASTGVTYGYTF
DNA: TGTGCCAGCAGCGCTTCCACAGGGGTGACCTATGGCTACACCTTC

J: TRBJ2-2
V: TRBV19
D: NA
size: NA
length: 17
CDR3: CASEDAALVANTGELFF
DNA: TGTGCCAGTGAAGATGCTGCCCTAGTCGCGAACACCGGGGAGCTGTTTTTT

J: TRBJ1-5
V: TRBV7-8
D: TRBD1
size: NA
length: 14
CDR3: CASSLEQGNQPQHF
DNA: TGTGCCAGCAGCTTAGAACAGGGGAATCAGCCCCAGCATTTT

J: TRBJ2-3
V: TRBV5-4
D: NA
size: NA
length: 14
CDR3: CASSSTDRTDTQYF
DNA: TGTGCCAGCAGTTCAACCGACAGGACAGATACGCAGTATTTT

J: TRBJ2-3
V: TRBV4-3
D: TRBD2
size: once
length: 18
CDR3: CASSQYTRTSGDTDTQYF
DNA: TGCGCCAGCAGCCAATACACCAGGACTAGCGGGGATACAGATACGCAGTATTTT

J: TRBJ2-5
V: TRBV7-9
D: TRBD1
size: NA
length: 15
CDR3: CASSRGQLLQETQYF
DNA: TGTGCCAGCAGCCGGGGACAGTTACTACAAGAGACCCAGTACTTC

J: TRBJ2-5
V: TRBV7-9
D: TRBD1
size: NA
length: 15
CDR3: CASSERTGLQETQYF
DNA: TGTGCCAGCAGCGAGCGGACAGGGCTTCAAGAGACCCAGTACTTC

J: TRBJ1-1
V: TRBV4-2
D: TRBD1
size: NA
length: 18
CDR3: CASSQGRDRGRRGTEAFF
DNA: TGTGCCAGCAGCCAAGGCCGGGACAGGGGGCGACGGGGGACTGAAGCTTTCTTT

J: TRBJ1-2
V: TRBV7-9
D: NA
size: NA
length: 12
CDR3: CASSRDLSGYTF
DNA: TGTGCCAGCAGCAGAGACTTGAGTGGCTACACCTTC

J: TRBJ1-1
V: TRBV7-9
D: NA
size: NA
length: 15
CDR3: CASSQRGGGNTEAFF
DNA: TGTGCCAGCAGCCAAAGGGGCGGGGGGAACACTGAAGCTTTCTTT

J: TRBJ1-4
V: TRBV5-1
D: NA
size: NA
length: 14
CDR3: CASSPGLLNEKLFF
DNA: TGCGCCAGCAGCCCGGGACTGCTTAATGAAAAACTGTTTTTT

J: TRBJ1-3
V: TRBV6-5
D: NA
size: NA
length: 15
CDR3: CASRTTGYSGNTIYF
DNA: TGTGCCAGCAGGACCACAGGGTACTCTGGAAACACCATATATTTT

J: TRBJ2-7
V: TRBV6-6
D: TRBD1
size: NA
length: 15
CDR3: CASRTTGGASYEQYF
DNA: TGTGCCAGCAGAACGACAGGGGGCGCGTCCTACGAGCAGTACTTC

J: TRBJ2-1
V: TRBV2
D: TRBD1
size: NA
length: 14
CDR3: CASLKGPGGNEQFF
DNA: TGTGCCAGCCTAAAGGGGCCAGGGGGCAATGAGCAGTTCTTC

J: TRBJ1-5
V: TRBV5-1
D: NA
size: NA
length: 14
CDR3: CASSPGEGNQPQHF
DNA: TGCGCCAGCAGCCCCGGGGAGGGTAATCAGCCCCAGCATTTT

J: TRBJ2-3
V: TRBV6-6
D: TRBD1
size: NA
length: 15
CDR3: CASTLGTGRTDTQYF
DNA: TGTGCCAGCACCTTGGGGACAGGGAGGACAGATACGCAGTATTTT